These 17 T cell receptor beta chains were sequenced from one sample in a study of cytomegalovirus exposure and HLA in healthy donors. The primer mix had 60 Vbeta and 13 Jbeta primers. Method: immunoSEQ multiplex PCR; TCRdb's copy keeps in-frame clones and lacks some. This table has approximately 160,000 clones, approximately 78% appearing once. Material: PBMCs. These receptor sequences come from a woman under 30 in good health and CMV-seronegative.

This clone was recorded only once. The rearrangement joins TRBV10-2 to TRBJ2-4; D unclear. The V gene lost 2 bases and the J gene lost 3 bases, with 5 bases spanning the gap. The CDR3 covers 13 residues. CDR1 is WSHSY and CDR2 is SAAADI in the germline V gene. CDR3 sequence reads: CASSEGHKNIQYF. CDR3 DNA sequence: TGCGCCAGCAGTGAGGGCCACAAAAACATTCAGTACTTC.

The CDR3 DNA is TGTGCCAGCGAAGCTAGGGGGCGAGGCAATCAGCCCCAGCATTTT. It translates to CASEARGRGNQPQHF. The chain links TRBV28 to TRBJ1-5; TRBD1 agrees at 7 bases. CDR1 is MDHEN, CDR2 SYDVKM, per germline. The junction had 9 bases not matched to a gene; V was cut back by 8 bases and J by 2 bases. The CDR3 contains 15 residues.

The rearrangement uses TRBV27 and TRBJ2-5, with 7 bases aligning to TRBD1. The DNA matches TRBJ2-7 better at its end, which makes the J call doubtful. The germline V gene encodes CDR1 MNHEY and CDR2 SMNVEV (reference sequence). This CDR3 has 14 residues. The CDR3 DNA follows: TGTGCCAGCAGGGACAGGCCCAGCTCCTACGAGCAGTACTTC. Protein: CASRDRPSSYEQYF.

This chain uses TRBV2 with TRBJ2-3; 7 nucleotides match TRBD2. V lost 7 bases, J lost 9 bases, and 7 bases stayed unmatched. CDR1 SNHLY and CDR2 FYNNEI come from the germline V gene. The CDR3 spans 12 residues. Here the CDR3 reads CASTRRGVTQYF. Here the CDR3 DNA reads TGTGCCAGCACCCGCCGGGGGGTAACGCAGTATTTT.

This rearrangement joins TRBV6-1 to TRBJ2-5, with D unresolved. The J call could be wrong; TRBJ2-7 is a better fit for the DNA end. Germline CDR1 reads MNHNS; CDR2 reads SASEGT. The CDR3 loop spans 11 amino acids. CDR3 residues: CASSERYEQYF. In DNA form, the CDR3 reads TGTGCCAGCAGTGAACGTTACGAGCAGTACTTC.

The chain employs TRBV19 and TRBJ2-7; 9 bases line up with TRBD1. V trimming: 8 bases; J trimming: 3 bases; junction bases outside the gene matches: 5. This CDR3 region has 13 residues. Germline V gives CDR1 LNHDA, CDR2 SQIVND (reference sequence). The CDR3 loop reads CASSATGGYEQYF. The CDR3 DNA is TGTGCCAGTTCCGCGACAGGGGGCTACGAGCAGTACTTC.

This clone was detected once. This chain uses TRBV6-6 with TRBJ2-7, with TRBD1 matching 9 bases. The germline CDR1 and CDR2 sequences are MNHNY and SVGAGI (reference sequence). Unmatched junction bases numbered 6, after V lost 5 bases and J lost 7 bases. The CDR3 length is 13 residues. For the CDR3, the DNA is TGTGCCAGCAGTCTCGGACAGGGGAGGGAGCAGTACTTC. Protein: CASSLGQGREQYF.

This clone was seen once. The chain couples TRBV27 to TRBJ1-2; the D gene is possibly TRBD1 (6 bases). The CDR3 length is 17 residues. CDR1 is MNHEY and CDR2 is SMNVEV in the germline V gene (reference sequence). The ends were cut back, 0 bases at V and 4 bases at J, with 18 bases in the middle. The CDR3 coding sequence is TGTGCCAGCAGTTTATCCCGACTAAACCAGGGGACCTATGGCTACACCTTC. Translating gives CASSLSRLNQGTYGYTF.

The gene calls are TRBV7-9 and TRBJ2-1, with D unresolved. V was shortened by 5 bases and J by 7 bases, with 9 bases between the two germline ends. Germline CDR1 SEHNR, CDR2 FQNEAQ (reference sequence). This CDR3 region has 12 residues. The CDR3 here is CASSPQRNEQFF. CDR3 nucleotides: TGTGCCAGCAGCCCCCAGCGAAATGAGCAGTTCTTC.

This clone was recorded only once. The CDR3 here is CASTFGRGSSGNTIYF. The DNA of the CDR3 is TGTGCCAGCACCTTCGGCCGTGGGAGCTCTGGAAACACCATATATTTT. This rearrangement joins TRBV7-9 to TRBJ1-3; D gene unclear. Trimming took off 7 bases at V and 0 bases at J, with 16 bases between the two ends. The CDR3 runs 16 residues. CDR1 is SEHNR, CDR2 FQNEAQ, per germline (reference sequence).

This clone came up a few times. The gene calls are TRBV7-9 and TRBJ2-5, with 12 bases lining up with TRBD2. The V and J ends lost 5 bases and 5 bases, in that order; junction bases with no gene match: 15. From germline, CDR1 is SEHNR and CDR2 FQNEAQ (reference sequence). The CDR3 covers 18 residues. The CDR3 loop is CASSPPPTSGGLQETQYF. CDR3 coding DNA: TGTGCCAGCAGCCCCCCCCCGACTAGCGGGGGACTCCAGGAGACCCAGTACTTC. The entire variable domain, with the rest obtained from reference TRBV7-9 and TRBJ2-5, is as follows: DTGVSQNPRHKITKRGQNVTFRCDPISEHNRLYWYRQTLGQGPEFLTYFQNEAQLEKSRLLSDRFSAERPKGSFSTLEIQRTEQGDSAMYLCASSPPPTSGGLQETQYFGPGTRLLVL.

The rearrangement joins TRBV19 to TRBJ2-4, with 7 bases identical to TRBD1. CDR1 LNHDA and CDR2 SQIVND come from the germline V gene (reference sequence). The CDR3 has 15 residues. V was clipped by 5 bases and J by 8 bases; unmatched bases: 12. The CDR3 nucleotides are TGTGCCAGTAGTCCCCCGGACAGGCCGGGTGACATTCAGTACTTC. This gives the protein CASSPPDRPGDIQYF.

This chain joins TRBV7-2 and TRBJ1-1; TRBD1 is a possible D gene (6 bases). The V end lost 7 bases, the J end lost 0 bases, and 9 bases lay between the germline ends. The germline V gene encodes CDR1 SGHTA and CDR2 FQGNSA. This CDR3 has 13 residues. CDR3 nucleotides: TGTGCCAGCACCAGGACAGTGAACACTGAAGCTTTCTTT. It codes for CASTRTVNTEAFF.

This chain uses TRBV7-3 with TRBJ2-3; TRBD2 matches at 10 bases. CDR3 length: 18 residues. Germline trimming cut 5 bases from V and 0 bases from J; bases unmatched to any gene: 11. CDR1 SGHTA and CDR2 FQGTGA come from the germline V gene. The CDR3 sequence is CASSPQGSSGGSTDTQYF. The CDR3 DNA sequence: TGTGCCAGCAGCCCTCAGGGGTCTAGCGGGGGAAGCACAGATACGCAGTATTTT. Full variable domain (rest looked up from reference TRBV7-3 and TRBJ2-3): GAGVSQTPSNKVTEKGKYVELRCDPISGHTALYWYRQSLGQGPEFLIYFQGTGAADDSGLPNDRFFAVRPEGSVSTLKIQRTERGDSAVYLCASSPQGSSGGSTDTQYFGPGTRLTVL.

This CDR3 is CASSLYIGGRTGLDQPQHF. The CDR3 DNA reads TGTGCCAGCAGTTTATATATCGGGGGGAGGACAGGGCTTGATCAGCCCCAGCATTTT. The V call is TRBV28, the J call TRBJ1-5; TRBD1 aligns across 8 bases. This CDR3 comprises 19 residues. The V gene's germline CDR1 is MDHEN and CDR2 SYDVKM. With 1 base clipped from V and 5 bases from J, the junction kept 16 bases outside the gene matches.

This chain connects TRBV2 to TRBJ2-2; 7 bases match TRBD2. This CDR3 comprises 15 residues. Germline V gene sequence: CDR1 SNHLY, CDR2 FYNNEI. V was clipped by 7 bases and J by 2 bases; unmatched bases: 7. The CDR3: CASTRGTTNTGELFF. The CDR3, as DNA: TGTGCCAGCACTCGTGGGACTACTAACACCGGGGAGCTGTTTTTT. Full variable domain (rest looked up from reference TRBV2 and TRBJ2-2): EPEVTQTPSHQVTQMGQEVILRCVPISNHLYFYWYRQILGQKVEFLVSFYNNEISEKSEIFDDQFSVERPDGSNFTLKIRSTKLEDSAMYFCASTRGTTNTGELFFGEGSRLTVL.

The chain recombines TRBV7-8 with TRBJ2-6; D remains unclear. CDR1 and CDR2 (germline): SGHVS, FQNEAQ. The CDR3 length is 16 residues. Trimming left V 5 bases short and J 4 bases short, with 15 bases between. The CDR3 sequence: CASSLTPPGGANVLTF. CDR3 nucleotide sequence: TGTGCCAGCAGCCTGACACCTCCCGGCGGGGCCAACGTCCTGACTTTC.